The rows below give T cell receptor beta chains drawn from one sample of a study of OX40 agonist ivuxolimab in advanced cancers. TCRdb keeps only in-frame clones here, not all; method: immunoSEQ multiplex PCR. The table records 65,000 to 75,000 clones, approximately 90% of them present only once. The material was CD4+ or CD8+ T cells sorted from blood, obtained in a trial of the OX40 agonist ivuxolimab. These receptor sequences come from an adult with an advanced solid tumor such as melanoma, head and neck, liver or kidney cancer. Each CDR3 is given with its conserved first and last residue. A D gene is named only where the DNA matches it firmly. Clone size is stated in some rows and not others, as once, few, many or a class when expanded.

v_call	clone_size	cdr3_length	j_call	d_call	cdr3_nt	cdr3_aa
TRBV5-1	NA	15	TRBJ2-5	NA	TGCGCCAGCAGCTTGGCGGCTAACCCTCAGGAGACCCAGTACTTC	CASSLAANPQETQYF
TRBV30	NA	13	TRBJ1-1	NA	TGTGCCTGGATCCCCCCAGCTCATAATGAAGCTTTCTTT	CAWIPPAHNEAFF
TRBV28	NA	13	TRBJ1-1	NA	TGTGCCAGCAGTTTATTAGTTGGGACTGAAGCTTTCTTT	CASSLLVGTEAFF
TRBV27	NA	16	TRBJ2-5	NA	TGTGCCAGCAGGGGGGACATATCGGAAGTTGAAGAGACCCAGTACTTC	CASRGDISEVEETQYF
TRBV18	NA	13	TRBJ1-2	NA	TGTGCCAGCTCCCCCGGGAGGACGGATGGCTACACCTTC	CASSPGRTDGYTF
TRBV2	NA	14	TRBJ2-5	TRBD1	TGTGCCAGCAGTAGGCAGGGGGCTCGGGAGACCCAGTACTTC	CASSRQGARETQYF
TRBV11-3	once	12	TRBJ2-5	NA	TGTGCCAGCAGCTTAGGGAGAGAGACCCAGTACTTC	CASSLGRETQYF
TRBV6-6	NA	10	TRBJ2-5	NA	TGTGCCAGCAGAGACGAGACCCAGTACTTC	CASRDETQYF
TRBV5-8	NA	16	TRBJ2-3	TRBD2	TGTGCCAGCAGCTTGGCCGGAGCGGGGGTGGGAGATACGCAGTATTTT	CASSLAGAGVGDTQYF
TRBV6-1	NA	13	TRBJ1-2	NA	TGTGCCAGCAGTGAGGGTCTTTACAATGGCTACACCTTC	CASSEGLYNGYTF
TRBV15	NA	14	TRBJ2-7	TRBD1	TGTGCCACCAGCACGGGACAGGGTCGACTCGAGCAGTACTTC	CATSTGQGRLEQYF
TRBV6-5	NA	15	TRBJ2-7	NA	TGTGCCAGCAGTTACTCGATTGGGGGCCGAGCGGAGCAGTACTTC	CASSYSIGGRAEQYF
TRBV5-4	NA	13	TRBJ2-7	NA	TGTGCCAGCAGCTTATACGGACGCTACGAGCAGTACTTC	CASSLYGRYEQYF
TRBV11-3	NA	15	TRBJ1-5	NA	TGTGCCAGCAGCTTAGCGGAGATGAGCAATCAGCCCCAGCATTTT	CASSLAEMSNQPQHF
TRBV2	NA	16	TRBJ2-3	TRBD2	TGTGCCAGCAGGGCAGGGACTAGCGGAAGCACAGATACGCAGTATTTT	CASRAGTSGSTDTQYF
TRBV6-1	NA	14	TRBJ2-7	NA	TGTGCCAGCAGTGACAGGCCTAGCTCCTACGAGCAGTACTTC	CASSDRPSSYEQYF
TRBV19	NA	16	TRBJ1-2	NA	TGTGCCAGTAGTCGGCCTTGGGGGGCGCAGGACTATGGCTACACCTTC	CASSRPWGAQDYGYTF
TRBV6-6	NA	14	TRBJ1-5	TRBD1	TGTGCCAGCAGTCCTGGACAGGCAACGCAGCCCCAGCATTTT	CASSPGQATQPQHF
TRBV5-5	NA	12	TRBJ1-1	NA	TGTGCCAGCAGCTTTCCCACCACTGAAGCTTTCTTT	CASSFPTTEAFF